This T cell receptor (beta chain) was recorded in a study of T-cell memory formation after mild COVID-19. This clonotype has ten or more counts. V lost 4 bases and J 4 bases, leaving 22 bases between the germline ends. Germline V gives CDR1 SGHRS, CDR2 YFSETQ. The CDR3 has 17 residues. TCRdb analysed the 5' RACE reads with MiXCR anew, one entry per CDR3 protein. The sample lists roughly 280,000 distinct CDR3 sequences, 15% to 20% seen once, with 22% in the top ten. The chain joins TRBV5-1 to TRBJ2-3, with D hard to call. This sequence was found in a man aged 18 to 29 who had mild COVID-19 (a few samples of this study predate the infection). Cell type and time point are not known. Sequencing input: PBMCs or a T cell subset sorted from them (not recorded which). The CDR3 loop is CASSLGHGPLRADTQYF. CDR3 sequence (DNA): TGCGCCAGCAGCCTTGGGCACGGGCCCTTACGGGCAGATACGCAGTATTTT.